One sample yielded the 21 T cell receptor beta chains listed below, sequenced in a study of OX40 agonist ivuxolimab in advanced cancers. This table comes from immunoSEQ multiplex PCR, and its TCRdb copy is limited to in-frame clones, with some not included. The repertoire includes almost 70,000 clones, roughly 87% of them detected once, and approximately 4% sits in the top ten. Here the sequenced sample was CD4+ or CD8+ T cells sorted from blood, taken in a trial of the OX40 agonist ivuxolimab. These receptor sequences come from an adult with an advanced solid tumor such as melanoma, head and neck, liver or kidney cancer.

V and J are TRBV7-2 and TRBJ1-6; 8 bases match TRBD1. Germline loops: CDR1 SGHTA, CDR2 FQGNSA. This CDR3 has 14 residues. The V and J ends lost 5 bases and 10 bases, in that order; junction bases with no gene match: 7. This chain's CDR3 is CASSPSGGNSPLHF. The CDR3 DNA reads TGTGCCAGCAGCCCATCAGGGGGCAACTCACCCCTCCACTTT. Supplemented by reference TRBV7-2 and TRBJ1-6, the full variable domain reads GAGVSQSPSNKVTEKGKDVELRCDPISGHTALYWYRQSLGQGLEFLIYFQGNSAPDKSGLPSDRFSAERTGGSVSTLTIQRTQQEDSAVYLCASSPSGGNSPLHFGNGTRLTVT.

The chain carries TRBV5-1 and TRBJ2-5; 7 bases are a match to TRBD2. CDR3 size: 16 residues. The V gene end was trimmed by 4 bases and the J gene end by 2 bases; junction bases not matched to a gene: 11. CDR1 and CDR2 (germline): SGHRS, YFSETQ. The CDR3 sequence is CASSPVGREPQETQYF. In nucleotides, the CDR3 is TGCGCCAGCAGCCCCGTGGGGCGGGAGCCGCAAGAGACCCAGTACTTC.

This rearrangement joins TRBV10-1 to TRBJ2-1; TRBD1 or TRBD2 may be the D gene (5 bases each). Looked up from germline, CDR1 is WNHNN and CDR2 is SYGVQD (reference sequence). V lost 3 bases and J 8 bases, leaving 14 bases between the germline ends. The CDR3 loop spans 14 amino acids. The CDR3 protein is CASSEGTVRDEQFF. CDR3 nucleotide sequence: TGCGCCAGCAGTGAAGGGACGGTGAGGGATGAGCAGTTCTTC.

The genes are TRBV6-6 and TRBJ2-1; D tentatively fits TRBD1 or TRBD2 (6 bases each). Germline V gene lookup returns CDR1 MNHNY and CDR2 SVGAGI (reference sequence). This CDR3 has 16 amino acids. V was clipped by 7 bases and J by 1 base, with 17 bases between them. In DNA form, the CDR3 reads TGTGCCAGCACCAAAGGAGGGGGGCCTTCCTACAATGAGCAGTTCTTC. It specifies CASTKGGGPSYNEQFF.

V usage is TRBV11-3 and J usage is TRBJ2-1; D possibly matches TRBD1 or TRBD2 (5 bases each). CDR1 is SGHNT and CDR2 is YENEEA in the germline V gene. This CDR3 is built from 15 residues. Trimming shortened V by 5 bases and J by 3 bases, and 14 bases separated the two germline ends. The CDR3 protein is CASSRRGVSYNEQFF. CDR3 coding DNA: TGTGCCAGCAGCCGACGAGGGGTAAGCTACAATGAGCAGTTCTTC.

The chain links TRBV28 to TRBJ1-1; D gene uncertain. V lost 6 bases and J 0 bases, leaving 8 bases between the germline ends. This CDR3 contains 13 residues. Germline lookup yields CDR1 MDHEN and CDR2 SYDVKM. Here the CDR3 reads CASSVRLNTEAFF. CDR3 in DNA: TGTGCCAGCAGCGTACGCCTGAACACTGAAGCTTTCTTT.

V and J are TRBV6-5 and TRBJ2-5, with 11 positions matching TRBD2. V lost 6 bases to trimming and J lost 3 bases; unmatched junction nucleotides: 6. CDR3 length: 15 residues. Germline V gene lookup returns CDR1 MNHEY and CDR2 SVGAGI. CDR3 loop: CASRPPTSGKETQYF. CDR3 coding DNA: TGTGCCAGCAGACCCCCGACTAGCGGGAAAGAGACCCAGTACTTC.

The chain couples TRBV19 to TRBJ1-5; D is unclear. Per the germline V gene, CDR1 is LNHDA and CDR2 is SQIVND (reference sequence). Between the trimmed V and J ends, which lost 5 bases and 0 bases, there was a span of 17 bases. The CDR3 sequence is 17 residues long. For the CDR3, the DNA is TGTGCCAGTAGTCCGCGGGCCTCTTATTTTAGCAATCAGCCCCAGCATTTT. Protein product: CASSPRASYFSNQPQHF.

The J gene is TRBJ1-1, the V gene TRBV7-3; D is unresolved. The V end was cut by 5 bases, the J end by 5 bases, with 6 bases between. Germline V lookup: CDR1 SGHTA, CDR2 FQGTGA. The CDR3 covers 11 residues. Here the CDR3 reads CASSDGTEAFF. In DNA, the CDR3 is TGTGCCAGCAGCGACGGAACTGAAGCTTTCTTT.

V usage is TRBV6-6 and J usage is TRBJ2-2, with a tentative D call TRBD1 (6 bases). Germline CDR1 is MNHNY and CDR2 is SVGAGI (reference sequence). V lost 5 bases to trimming and J lost 5 bases, with 9 bases between them. The CDR3 loop spans 13 amino acids. This CDR3 reads CASSTQGTGELFF. In nucleotides, the CDR3 is TGTGCCAGCAGTACACAGGGTACCGGGGAGCTGTTTTTT.

The chain employs TRBV6-5 and TRBJ2-7; 12 bases are shared with TRBD2. The CDR3 is made up of 15 amino acids. V lost 6 bases to trimming and J lost 2 bases; unmatched junction nucleotides: 5. CDR1 MNHEY and CDR2 SVGAGI come from the germline V gene. The CDR3 loop is CASSETSGSPYEQYF. The CDR3 DNA is TGTGCCAGCAGCGAGACTAGCGGGAGTCCCTACGAGCAGTACTTC.

The table lists this clone with a count of one. This chain links TRBV19 with TRBJ1-3, with 9 bases lining up with TRBD1. Trimming removed 1 base from V and 10 bases from J; junction bases left unmatched: 5. The CDR3 length is 14 residues. CDR1 LNHDA and CDR2 SQIVND come from the germline V gene (reference sequence). CDR3: CASSIGQQGATIYF. CDR3 DNA sequence: TGTGCCAGTAGTATAGGTCAACAGGGGGCAACCATATATTTT.

The CDR3 spells CASLGVLKNEQFF. The CDR3 DNA sequence: TGTGCCAGCCTCGGGGTCTTAAAGAATGAGCAGTTCTTC. The rearrangement links TRBV6-6 to TRBJ2-1; D might be TRBD2 (5 bases). This CDR3 has 13 amino acids. Trimming pared 8 bases from V and 7 bases from J, leaving 15 bases between. Germline V lookup: CDR1 MNHNY, CDR2 SVGAGI (reference sequence).

The chain joins TRBV13 to TRBJ2-7; D not resolved. Germline V gives CDR1 PRHDT, CDR2 FYEKMQ (reference sequence). V lost 1 base and J 0 bases, leaving 25 bases between the germline ends. CDR3 length: 20 amino acids. The CDR3 protein is CASSLAERLRRTTDSYEQYF. CDR3 bases: TGTGCCAGCAGCTTAGCGGAACGATTACGACGGACCACCGACTCCTACGAGCAGTACTTC.

This chain connects TRBV18 to TRBJ1-1; the match to TRBD1 covers 9 bases. V dropped 3 bases and J dropped 2; count of bases not matched to a gene: 13. The CDR3 consists of 18 residues. Per the germline V gene, CDR1 is KGHSH and CDR2 is LQKENI. CDR3 DNA: TGTGCCAGCTCACCCATCACAGGGGGCACGGGAACTAACACTGAAGCTTTCTTT. Translation gives CASSPITGGTGTNTEAFF.

The V call is TRBV11-3, the J call TRBJ2-1, with 16 bases identical to TRBD2. V was pared by 11 bases and J by 10 bases, with 5 bases of the junction left unmatched. The V gene's germline CDR1 is SGHNT and CDR2 YENEEA. The CDR3 loop spans 13 amino acids. The CDR3 sequence is CACGTSGGVEQFF. The CDR3 DNA follows: TGTGCCTGTGGGACTAGCGGGGGGGTGGAGCAGTTCTTC.

The gene calls are TRBV4-2 and TRBJ2-2; D is possibly TRBD1 (6 bases). Germline assignment: CDR1 LGHNA and CDR2 YNFKEQ. The CDR3 extends over 19 amino acids. Trimming cost V 0 bases and J 3 bases, with 20 bases left between them. The CDR3 loop reads CASSQESGQSSSYTGELFF. In nucleotides, the CDR3 is TGTGCCAGCAGCCAAGAGTCCGGACAGAGCTCATCCTACACCGGGGAGCTGTTTTTT.

Here the CDR3 DNA reads TGTGCCAGCAGATTCACTCCAACTAATGAAAAACTGTTTTTT. This gives the protein CASRFTPTNEKLFF. The chain links TRBV27 to TRBJ1-4; D is unresolved. Trimming removed 6 bases from V and 0 bases from J, with 8 bases in between. CDR3 length: 14 residues. The germline CDR1 and CDR2 sequences are MNHEY and SMNVEV (reference sequence).

The rearrangement joins TRBV19 to TRBJ2-1; D is perhaps TRBD2 (5 bases). CDR1 and CDR2 (germline): LNHDA, SQIVND (reference sequence). This CDR3 region has 15 residues. V was clipped by 10 bases and J by 6 bases, with 22 bases between them. As DNA, the CDR3 is TGTGCCACCCTCCCACTAGATTCCTCGGCCAATGAGCAGTTCTTC. Residues: CATLPLDSSANEQFF.

V and J are TRBV19 and TRBJ1-5; D is undetermined. Germline assignment: CDR1 LNHDA and CDR2 SQIVND (reference sequence). This CDR3 region has 13 residues. Trimming pared 5 bases from V and 2 bases from J, leaving 7 bases between. CDR3 nucleotide sequence: TGTGCCAGTAGTTCGGGAGGCAATCAGCCCCAGCATTTT. It codes for CASSSGGNQPQHF.

The V gene is TRBV4-1, the J gene TRBJ1-4; no definite D call. The V and J ends lost 3 bases and 3 bases respectively, with 8 bases between them. Germline values: CDR1 MGHRA, CDR2 YSYEKL. CDR3 length: 14 amino acids. Here the CDR3 reads CASSHIGANEKLFF. Written as DNA, the CDR3 is TGCGCCAGCAGCCACATCGGGGCTAATGAAAAACTGTTTTTT.